This T cell receptor (beta chain) is drawn from a study of cytomegalovirus exposure and HLA in healthy donors. Whole-study context: In terms of ancestry, the Caucasian-associated cluster contained more than 65% of the roughly 360 genotyped donors. Study findings and constraints: The study put under 200 TCR beta chains on its list as cytomegalovirus-associated. With later analysis, a missense DCLRE1C variant became linked to TCR beta V- and J-gene trimming. Immune exposure data for these donors was limited to CMV serostatus.

This CDR3 spans 14 amino acids. V was trimmed by 6 bases and J by 1 base, leaving 12 bases between them. The V gene's germline CDR1 is LNHNV and CDR2 YYDKDF (reference sequence). On this clone: What it binds is unknown.

PCR involved 60 Vbeta and 13 Jbeta primers. TCRdb's table, derived via immunoSEQ multiplex PCR, lists solely in-frame clones and lacks some. Among hundreds of thousands of clones listed, approximately 80% were seen once. The sequencing input was PBMCs. The receptor comes from a boy between 2 and 10 years old in good health and CMV-seronegative. The V and J genes are TRBV15 and TRBJ1-1; tentative D call: TRBD1 (5 bases). CDR3 in DNA: TGTGCCACCAGTGTCGACAGCCGGAACACTGAAGCTTTCTTT. This encodes CATSVDSRNTEAFF.